The 29 T cell receptor beta chains below come from one sample, sequenced in a study of immune evolution from preneoplasia to lung adenocarcinoma. Only in-frame clones appear in the TCRdb table, and some are missing; sequencing was by immunoSEQ multiplex PCR. The profile shows thousands of clones, around 74% of them singletons. What was sequenced was FFPE atypical adenomatous hyperplasia tissue from the lung. Subset: atypical adenomatous hyperplasia (AAH), lung preneoplasia. These receptors were obtained from a donor aged 70 or older with lung adenocarcinoma. Some clones in this sample may be carry-over from other donors' samples.

The chain couples TRBV5-1 to TRBJ2-2, with D possibly being TRBD2 (5 bases). CDR1 and CDR2 (germline): SGHRS, YFSETQ. The V gene lost 4 bases and the J gene lost 3 bases, with 16 bases spanning the gap. This CDR3 contains 16 residues. The CDR3 protein is CASSLEGRRDTGELFF. Here the CDR3 DNA reads TGCGCCAGCAGCCTTGAGGGCAGGCGCGACACCGGGGAGCTGTTTTTT.

To note about this clone: An end of the junction does not agree with germline; a read error may underlie this. The chain joins TRBV4-3 to TRBJ2-7; the D gene is possibly TRBD1 (6 bases). The germline gives CDR1 LGHNA, CDR2 YSLEER. The CDR3 has 12 amino acids. The CDR3 here is CASSQDDRKQYF. DNA for the CDR3: TGCGCCAGCAGCCAAGATGACAGGAAGCAATACTTC.

This chain joins TRBV2 and TRBJ1-2; D is uncertain. The germline V gene encodes CDR1 SNHLY and CDR2 FYNNEI. The CDR3 is 11 amino acids. V lost 6 bases, J lost 8 bases, and 10 bases lay in between. Here the CDR3 DNA reads TGTGCCAGCAGGGCCGGGGTCGGCTACACCTTC. This sequence encodes CASRAGVGYTF.

J is TRBJ1-1 and V is TRBV10-3; D might be TRBD1 (5 bases). The CDR3 consists of 13 residues. V lost 7 bases and J lost 1, with 10 bases in between. Germline V gene lookup returns CDR1 ENHRY and CDR2 SYGVKD. The CDR3 coding sequence is TGTGCCATCAACAGACAGCAGAACACTGAAGCTTTCTTT. It is translated as CAINRQQNTEAFF.

The V and J genes are TRBV2 and TRBJ2-3; D uncertain. From germline, CDR1 is SNHLY and CDR2 FYNNEI. CDR3 length: 11 amino acids. The V end was cut by 9 bases, the J end by 1 base, with 5 bases between. The CDR3 is CASHRTDTQYF. CDR3 DNA sequence: TGTGCCAGTCACCGCACAGATACGCAGTATTTT.

V gene TRBV2 combines with J gene TRBJ1-1, with D tentatively TRBD1 (6 bases). Looked up from germline, CDR1 is SNHLY and CDR2 is FYNNEI. The CDR3 is 14 amino acids. Trimming removed 5 bases from V and 3 bases from J, with 13 bases in between. The CDR3 DNA reads as TGTGCCAGCAGTCCCGACAGGAGGTACACTGAAGCTTTCTTT. Its protein is CASSPDRRYTEAFF.

This clone is labeled medium-sized. The J gene is TRBJ1-1, the V gene TRBV18; tentative D call: TRBD1 (5 bases). The CDR3 has 14 residues. Trimming took 4 bases from V and 8 from J, leaving 17 bases between them. Germline lookup yields CDR1 KGHSH and CDR2 LQKENI. The CDR3 bases are TGTGCCAGCTCACTAACGACAGTCATGAAGGAAGCTTTCTTT. The encoded protein is CASSLTTVMKEAFF.

This chain links TRBV28 with TRBJ2-1; maybe TRBD1 (6 bases). The CDR3 has 15 residues. Trimming removed 8 bases from V and 5 bases from J, with 19 bases in between. CDR1 and CDR2 from the germline V gene are MDHEN and SYDVKM. CDR3 region: CASVKSGTLNNEQFF. Written as DNA, the CDR3 is TGTGCCAGCGTCAAATCGGGGACACTTAACAATGAGCAGTTCTTC.

J is TRBJ2-7 and V is TRBV5-6; TRBD2 is a possible D gene (6 bases). Trimming shortened V by 4 bases and J by 2 bases, and 13 bases separated the two germline ends. The CDR3 spans 14 residues. The V gene's germline CDR1 is SGHDT and CDR2 YYEEEE. In DNA form, the CDR3 reads TGTGCCAGCAGCCTGGCCGGCGGGGCCTACGAGCAGTACTTC. It translates to CASSLAGGAYEQYF. Looking up the rest from reference TRBV5-6 and TRBJ2-7 gives the full variable domain: DAGVTQSPTHLIKTRGQQVTLRCSPKSGHDTVSWYQQALGQGPQFIFQYYEEEERQRGNFPDRFSGHQFPNYSSELNVNALLLGDSALYLCASSLAGGAYEQYFGPGTRLTVT.

The V call is TRBV4-2, the J call TRBJ2-5; 7 bases align to TRBD2. V lost 2 bases, J lost 2 bases, and 17 bases stayed unmatched. Germline CDR1 LGHNA, CDR2 YNFKEQ. The CDR3 runs to 19 residues. As DNA, the CDR3 is TGTGCCAGCAGCCAACTACTGGGACTATCCCAGTTGAGGCAAGAGACCCAGTACTTC. Its protein product is CASSQLLGLSQLRQETQYF.

J is TRBJ1-5 and V is TRBV2; tentatively, D is TRBD1 (5 bases). Germline lookup yields CDR1 SNHLY and CDR2 FYNNEI. The CDR3 totals 14 residues. The V end lost 5 bases, the J end lost 0 bases, and 8 bases lay between the germline ends. CDR3 region: CASSSGNSNQPQHF. The CDR3 coding sequence is TGTGCCAGCAGTTCAGGGAATAGCAATCAGCCCCAGCATTTT.

V gene TRBV5-1 combines with J gene TRBJ1-1, with TRBD1 as a possible D gene (5 bases). V gave up 0 bases and J gave up 1 base, with 7 bases separating them. This CDR3 is 14 amino acids long. CDR1 is SGHRS and CDR2 is YFSETQ in the germline V gene. The DNA of the CDR3 is TGCGCCAGCAGCTTGGGACAGTGGAACACTGAAGCTTTCTTT. It yields the protein CASSLGQWNTEAFF. Supplemented by reference TRBV5-1 and TRBJ1-1, the full variable domain reads KAGVTQTPRYLIKTRGQQVTLSCSPISGHRSVSWYQQTPGQGLQFLFEYFSETQRNKGNFPGRFSGRQFSNSRSEMNVSTLELGDSALYLCASSLGQWNTEAFFGQGTRLTVV.

This CDR3 reads CASSFGGVGYTF. CDR3 coding DNA: TGTGCCAGCAGCTTCGGCGGGGTGGGCTACACCTTC. The V call is TRBV7-2, the J call TRBJ1-2; D remains ambiguous. V gave up 3 bases and J gave up 8 bases, with 10 bases separating them. The germline V gene encodes CDR1 SGHTA and CDR2 FQGNSA. The CDR3 loop spans 12 amino acids.

This chain joins TRBV11-2 and TRBJ2-7; TRBD2 aligns across 8 bases. The CDR3 extends over 14 amino acids. Germline values: CDR1 SGHAT, CDR2 FQNNGV. V lost 4 bases and J lost 2; bases outside the gene matches: 4. The CDR3 DNA reads as TGTGCCAGCAGCTCGCCGGGACTAGCCTACGAGCAGTACTTC. Amino acids: CASSSPGLAYEQYF.

This sequence joins TRBV5-6 and TRBJ2-2; D possibly corresponds to TRBD1 (5 bases). The CDR3 has 15 residues. V dropped 5 bases and J dropped 4 bases, with 15 bases sitting between them. Looked up from germline, CDR1 is SGHDT and CDR2 is YYEEEE. The CDR3 DNA is TGTGCCAGCAGAAGGGCAGGGTCCGTCACCGGGGAGCTGTTTTTT. Its translation is CASRRAGSVTGELFF.

V usage is TRBV19 and J usage is TRBJ2-1; 9 bases agree with TRBD1. The CDR3 length is 14 residues. V lost 6 bases, J lost 6 bases, and 6 bases stayed unmatched. In germline, CDR1 is LNHDA, CDR2 SQIVND (reference sequence). The CDR3 here is CASRPTGGGNEQFF. The CDR3 DNA sequence: TGTGCCAGTAGACCGACAGGGGGTGGCAATGAGCAGTTCTTC.

A word on this clone: One junction end disagrees with the germline gene, perhaps due to a read error. The J gene is TRBJ1-1, the V gene TRBV6-5, with D possibly TRBD1 on 6 matching bases. Germline V CDR1 and CDR2: MNHEY, SVGAGI. CDR3 length equals 13 residues. Written as DNA, the CDR3 is TGTGCCAGCAGTAAACAGGGAATCACTGAAGCTTCCTTT. The encoded protein is CASSKQGITEASF.

The chain is built from TRBV29-1 and TRBJ2-3, with TRBD2 matching over 12 bases. Germline assignment: CDR1 SQVTM and CDR2 ANQGSEA. The junction had 9 bases not matched to a gene; V was cut back by 6 bases and J by 2 bases. CDR3 length: 16 amino acids. CDR3 sequence (DNA): TGCAGCGTAGCTCGACTAGCGGGGGACTTCACAGATACGCAGTATTTT. Its protein product is CSVARLAGDFTDTQYF.

The V gene is TRBV7-9, the J gene TRBJ2-1, with D tentatively TRBD1 or TRBD2 (5 bases each). Deletions cut 0 bases from V and 5 bases from J, with 8 bases between. Germline V CDR1 and CDR2: SEHNR, FQNEAQ (reference sequence). The CDR3 totals 14 residues. CDR3 protein: CASSLAGPNNEQFF. For the CDR3, the DNA is TGTGCCAGCAGCTTAGCGGGACCCAACAATGAGCAGTTCTTC.

The gene calls are TRBV5-4 and TRBJ1-1, with D possibly TRBD1 on 6 matching bases. This CDR3 contains 14 residues. The germline gives CDR1 SGHNT, CDR2 YYREEE (reference sequence). Trimming pared 4 bases from V and 2 bases from J, leaving 12 bases between. The CDR3 here is CASSRGGTNTEAFF. Written as DNA, the CDR3 is TGTGCCAGCAGCCGCGGCGGGACAAACACTGAAGCTTTCTTT.

CDR3 loop: CASSLSAVGYTF. For the CDR3, the DNA is TGCGCCAGCAGCTTGTCAGCCGTGGGCTACACCTTC. The chain employs TRBV5-1 and TRBJ1-2; D call uncertain. V gave up 1 base and J gave up 8 bases, with 9 bases separating them. The CDR3 length is 12 residues. Germline loops: CDR1 SGHRS, CDR2 YFSETQ.

A remark on this clone: A single base separates this from a much larger clone, so it may be a read error. J is TRBJ2-1 and V is TRBV20-1, with unresolved D. In germline, CDR1 is DFQATT, CDR2 SNEGSKA (reference sequence). The CDR3 contains 9 residues. With 8 bases removed from V and 9 bases from J, the gap between germline ends came to 8 bases. CDR3 coding DNA: TGCAGTACTAACCCTGAGCAGTTCTTC. Translating gives CSTNPEQFF.

This clone has more than one count but fewer than ten. This chain joins TRBV11-2 and TRBJ2-4; D possibly corresponds to TRBD1 (6 bases). Germline loops: CDR1 SGHAT, CDR2 FQNNGV. The CDR3 covers 14 residues. The V gene lost 5 bases and the J gene lost 0 bases, with 8 bases spanning the gap. CDR3 protein: CASSPGEAKNIQYF. The CDR3, as DNA: TGTGCCAGCAGCCCAGGGGAAGCCAAAAACATTCAGTACTTC.

In this sample, this clone is large. The chain carries TRBV5-1 and TRBJ2-7; possibly TRBD1 or TRBD2 for D (5 bases each). With 1 base removed from V and 2 bases from J, the gap between germline ends came to 13 bases. This CDR3 contains 15 residues. Germline CDR1 SGHRS, CDR2 YFSETQ. CDR3 loop: CASSLSDGAAYEQYF. The CDR3 DNA reads as TGCGCCAGCAGCTTGTCTGACGGGGCTGCCTACGAGCAGTACTTC.

The rearrangement uses TRBV19 and TRBJ2-3, with D hard to call. Germline V lookup: CDR1 LNHDA, CDR2 SQIVND (reference sequence). Deletions cut 10 bases from V and 0 bases from J, with 17 bases between. The CDR3 has 15 residues. The DNA for the CDR3 is TGTGCCACTACACGTCGGATTGGGAGCACAGATACGCAGTATTTT. It yields the protein CATTRRIGSTDTQYF. The entire variable domain, with the rest obtained from reference TRBV19 and TRBJ2-3, is as follows: DGGITQSPKYLFRKEGQNVTLSCEQNLNHDAMYWYRQDPGQGLRLIYYSQIVNDFQKGDIAEGYSVSREKKESFPLTVTSAQKNPTAFYLCATTRRIGSTDTQYFGPGTRLTVL.

The chain joins TRBV4-1 to TRBJ2-2; 8 bases are shared with TRBD2. The CDR3 is 18 residues long. J gave up 0 bases and V 1 base, and 7 bases lay outside the gene matches. The V gene's germline CDR1 is MGHRA and CDR2 YSYEKL. CDR3 loop: CASSQVPAGASNTGELFF. CDR3 coding DNA: TGCGCCAGCAGCCAAGTCCCAGCGGGAGCTTCGAACACCGGGGAGCTGTTTTTT.

This clone appeared once. This sequence joins TRBV10-2 and TRBJ1-1; no clear D. The V end lost 2 bases, the J end lost 0 bases, and 4 bases lay between the germline ends. Germline CDR1 reads WSHSY; CDR2 reads SAAADI. The CDR3 has 13 residues. CDR3 in amino acids: CASSEMVNTEAFF. The DNA for the CDR3 is TGCGCCAGCAGTGAGATGGTGAACACTGAAGCTTTCTTT.

The genes are TRBV30 and TRBJ2-7; D remains ambiguous. The CDR3 covers 12 residues. Trimming took 2 bases from V and 3 from J, leaving 8 bases between them. The germline CDR1 and CDR2 sequences are GTSNPN and SVGIG (reference sequence). The CDR3 is CAWSLQFYEQYF. In nucleotides, the CDR3 is TGTGCCTGGAGTCTCCAGTTCTACGAGCAGTACTTC.

This chain joins TRBV5-1 and TRBJ1-4; D is uncertain. Germline values: CDR1 SGHRS, CDR2 YFSETQ. Between the trimmed V and J ends, which lost 0 bases and 4 bases, there was a span of 7 bases. The CDR3 loop spans 14 amino acids. This CDR3 is CASSLELRNEKLFF. CDR3 sequence (DNA): TGCGCCAGCAGCTTGGAACTGCGTAATGAAAAACTGTTTTTT.